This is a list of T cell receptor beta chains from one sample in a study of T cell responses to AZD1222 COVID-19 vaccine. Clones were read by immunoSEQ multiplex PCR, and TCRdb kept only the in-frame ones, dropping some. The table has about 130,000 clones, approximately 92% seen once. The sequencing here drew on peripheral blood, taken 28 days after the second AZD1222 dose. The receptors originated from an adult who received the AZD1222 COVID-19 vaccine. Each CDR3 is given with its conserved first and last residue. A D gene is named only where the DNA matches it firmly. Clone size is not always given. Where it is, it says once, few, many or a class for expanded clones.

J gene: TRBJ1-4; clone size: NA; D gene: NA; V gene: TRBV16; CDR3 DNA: TGTGCCAGCAGCCAAGTAAGGAGGGCTTTGGAAGAAAAACTGTTTTTT; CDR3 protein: CASSQVRRALEEKLFF
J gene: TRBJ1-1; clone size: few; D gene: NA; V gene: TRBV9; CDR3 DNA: TGTGCCAGCAGCGTTTCCCCGTTGGAGAGGACTGAAGCTTTCTTT; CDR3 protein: CASSVSPLERTEAFF
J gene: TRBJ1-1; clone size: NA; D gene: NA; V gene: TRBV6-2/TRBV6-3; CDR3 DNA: TGTGCCAGCAGTTACATTTCGCGGGGAGACACTGAAGCTTTCTTT; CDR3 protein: CASSYISRGDTEAFF
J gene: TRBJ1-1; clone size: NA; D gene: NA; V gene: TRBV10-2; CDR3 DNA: TGCGCCAGCAGGGAATGGGACACTGAAGCTTTCTTT; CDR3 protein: CASREWDTEAFF
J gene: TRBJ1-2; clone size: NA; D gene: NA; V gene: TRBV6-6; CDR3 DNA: TGTGCCAGCACCCAAACGGAGCTCGCCCACTATGGCTACACCTTC; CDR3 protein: CASTQTELAHYGYTF
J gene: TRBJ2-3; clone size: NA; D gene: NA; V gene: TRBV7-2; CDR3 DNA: TGTGCCAGCAGCTACGGTATCGATACGCAGTATTTT; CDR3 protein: CASSYGIDTQYF
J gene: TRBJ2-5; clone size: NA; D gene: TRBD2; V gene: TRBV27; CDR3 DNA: TGTGCCAGCAGTTTATCCCCTAGCGGAGAGACCCAGTACTTC; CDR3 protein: CASSLSPSGETQYF
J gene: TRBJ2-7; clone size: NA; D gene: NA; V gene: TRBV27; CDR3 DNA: TGTGCCAGCACCCTCAACTACGAGCAGTACTTC; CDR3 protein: CASTLNYEQYF
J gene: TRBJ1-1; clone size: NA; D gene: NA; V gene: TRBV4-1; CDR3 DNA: TGCGCCAGCAGCCAATACGATGCAGGGTACAGAGACACTGAAGCTTTCTTT; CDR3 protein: CASSQYDAGYRDTEAFF
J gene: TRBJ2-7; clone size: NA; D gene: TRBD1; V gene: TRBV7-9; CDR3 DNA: TGTGCCAGCAGGCTCGGGACAGGTTCCTACGAGCAGTACTTC; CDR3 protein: CASRLGTGSYEQYF
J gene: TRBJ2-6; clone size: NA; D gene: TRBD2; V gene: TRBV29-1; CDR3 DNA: TGCAGCGTTGAACTAGCGGTCTCTGGGGCCAACGTCCTGACTTTC; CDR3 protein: CSVELAVSGANVLTF
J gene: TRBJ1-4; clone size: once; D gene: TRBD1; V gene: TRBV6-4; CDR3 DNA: TGTGCTCCACCGGGACAGGGCTATGAAAAACTGTTTTTT; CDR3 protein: CAPPGQGYEKLFF
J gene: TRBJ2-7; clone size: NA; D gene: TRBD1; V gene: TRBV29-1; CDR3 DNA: TGCAGCGTTGAGCAGACCGGGACAGCCGAGCAGTACTTC; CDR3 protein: CSVEQTGTAEQYF
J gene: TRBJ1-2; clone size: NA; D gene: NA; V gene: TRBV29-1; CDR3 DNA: TGCAGCGTTCGGACACAGGGCTATGGCTACACCTTC; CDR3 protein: CSVRTQGYGYTF
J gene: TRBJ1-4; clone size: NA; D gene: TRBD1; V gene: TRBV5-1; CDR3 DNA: TGCGCCAGCAGGACCTTTGGGACAGGGAGTGAAAAACTGTTTTTT; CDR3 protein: CASRTFGTGSEKLFF
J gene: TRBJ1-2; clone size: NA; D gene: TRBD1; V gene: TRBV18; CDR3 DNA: TGTGCCAGCTCACCCTCCGGGACAGGTTTTAGTGGCTACACCTTC; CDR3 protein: CASSPSGTGFSGYTF
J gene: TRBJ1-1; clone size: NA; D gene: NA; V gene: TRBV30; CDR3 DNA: TGTGCCTGGACTGCCGGACAATTGAACACTGAAGCTTTCTTT; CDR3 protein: CAWTAGQLNTEAFF
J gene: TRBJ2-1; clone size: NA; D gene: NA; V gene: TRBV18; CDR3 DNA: TGTGCCAGCTCACCAAAGGGCAATGAGCAGTTCTTC; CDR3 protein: CASSPKGNEQFF
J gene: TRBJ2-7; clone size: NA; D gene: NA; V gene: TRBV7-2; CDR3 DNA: TGTGCCAGCAGCCCGGACGGGGCGGGGTACTACGAGCAGTACTTC; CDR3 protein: CASSPDGAGYYEQYF
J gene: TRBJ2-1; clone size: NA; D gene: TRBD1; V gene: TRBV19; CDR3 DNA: TGTGCCAGTAGTATAGCGCCTTTAGGGGGCATTGAGCAGTTCTTC; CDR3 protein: CASSIAPLGGIEQFF
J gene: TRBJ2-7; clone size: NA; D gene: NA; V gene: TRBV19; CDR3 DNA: TGTGCCAGTAGTATCCGGGCAGGGCCTACCTACGAGCAGTACTTC; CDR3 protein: CASSIRAGPTYEQYF
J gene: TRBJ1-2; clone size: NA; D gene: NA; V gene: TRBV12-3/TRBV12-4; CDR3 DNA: TGTGCCAGCAGTTTAACAGGGAGCTATGGCTACACCTTC; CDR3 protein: CASSLTGSYGYTF